This TCR beta chain was observed in a study of identical twins. Losses at the gene ends were 5 bases for V and 5 bases for J; bases not matched to a gene: 5. The length of the CDR3 is 13 residues. CDR1 and CDR2 (germline): MNHEY, SVGAGI. This clonotype was recorded a few times. TCRdb reprocessed the 5' RACE reads with MiXCR, giving one entry per CDR3 protein. Here the sample spans more than 650,000 distinct CDR3 sequences, 5.5% to 6.5% being singletons. The source material was naive T cells sorted from blood. The J gene is TRBJ1-1, the V gene TRBV6-5; 7 nucleotides agree with TRBD1. The origin of this receptor is a young man in good health. The CDR3 here is CASSTDRDTEAFF. CDR3 DNA: TGTGCCAGCAGTACTGACAGGGATACTGAAGCTTTCTTT.